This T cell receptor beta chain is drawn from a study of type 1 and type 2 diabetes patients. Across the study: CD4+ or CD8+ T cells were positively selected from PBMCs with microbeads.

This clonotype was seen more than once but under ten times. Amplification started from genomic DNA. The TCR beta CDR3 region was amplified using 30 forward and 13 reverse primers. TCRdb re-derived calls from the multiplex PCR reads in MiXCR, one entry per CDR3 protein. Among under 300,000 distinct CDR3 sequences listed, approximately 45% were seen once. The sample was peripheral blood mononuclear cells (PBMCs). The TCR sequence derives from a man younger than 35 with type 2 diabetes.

The CDR3 DNA follows: TGTGCCAGCAGCTTAGACAGCGGGAGGCGGAACGAGCAGTACTTC. Translating gives CASSLDSGRRNEQYF. The V and J genes are TRBV7-2 and TRBJ2-7; TRBD2 matches 9 bases. CDR3 length: 15 amino acids. Per the germline V gene, CDR1 is SGHTA and CDR2 is FQGNSA. V lost 1 base to trimming and J lost 5 bases; unmatched junction nucleotides: 6.